These 13 T cell receptor beta chains were sequenced from one sample in a study of control samples from healthy donors and cancer patients. Data came from immunoSEQ multiplex PCR; TCRdb stores just in-frame clones and leaves some out. This table holds 90,000 to 100,000 clones, approximately 80% found once. The sample consisted of blood. These receptors were collected from a woman aged 25 to 39 in good health.

V usage is TRBV7-9 and J usage is TRBJ2-6, with D perhaps TRBD2 (6 bases). V was cut by 5 bases and J by 1 base, with 12 bases left in between. CDR3 length equals 16 residues. Germline loops: CDR1 SEHNR, CDR2 FQNEAQ (reference sequence). The CDR3 spells CASSRSAGSGANVLTF. The CDR3 DNA is TGTGCCAGCAGCCGGAGCGCGGGGTCTGGGGCCAACGTCCTGACTTTC.

A single count supports this clone. V usage is TRBV11-1 and J usage is TRBJ1-1; D not certain. The germline V gene has CDR1 SGHAT and CDR2 FQDESV (reference sequence). V gave up 5 bases and J gave up 0 bases, with 7 bases separating them. The CDR3 has 13 residues. CDR3 sequence (DNA): TGTGCCAGCAGCAACAGCATGAACACTGAAGCTTTCTTT. As protein: CASSNSMNTEAFF.

The rearrangement links TRBV19 to TRBJ1-4; D is possibly TRBD1 (5 bases). CDR3 length: 13 amino acids. Trimming shortened V by 3 bases and J by 12 bases, and 14 bases separated the two germline ends. In germline, CDR1 is LNHDA, CDR2 SQIVND (reference sequence). The CDR3 DNA reads as TGTGCCAGTAGTATCTCGGCCCGGGGACAACTGTTTTTT. Its protein is CASSISARGQLFF.

This chain joins TRBV10-3 and TRBJ1-2, with a weak D call TRBD1 (5 bases). V was trimmed by 6 bases and J by 5 bases, leaving 16 bases between them. From germline, CDR1 is ENHRY and CDR2 SYGVKD. The CDR3 runs 14 residues. The CDR3: CAIRHSTDSYGYTF. The CDR3 coding sequence is TGTGCCATCAGACACTCGACAGACTCGTATGGCTACACCTTC.

This chain connects TRBV5-3 to TRBJ2-5; tentatively, D is TRBD2 (6 bases). TRBV5-3 is known as an ORF, though its function is uncertain. Between the trimmed V and J ends, which lost 7 bases and 2 bases, there was a span of 12 bases. The CDR3 is made up of 13 amino acids. CDR3 bases: TGTGCCAGAGGGGGACTCAGGCAAGAGACCCAGTACTTC. It encodes CARGGLRQETQYF.

The rearrangement joins TRBV30 to TRBJ2-6; D not resolved. Germline assignment: CDR1 GTSNPN and CDR2 SVGIG (reference sequence). The CDR3 totals 15 residues. Trimming took 0 bases from V and 1 from J, leaving 7 bases between them. In DNA, the CDR3 is TGTGCCTGGAGTGTACTAACTTCTGGGGCCAACGTCCTGACTTTC. Its protein is CAWSVLTSGANVLTF.

The genes are TRBV10-3 and TRBJ1-5, with D tentatively TRBD1 (5 bases). In germline, CDR1 is ENHRY, CDR2 SYGVKD. The CDR3 has 15 amino acids. The V and J ends lost 2 bases and 0 bases respectively, with 8 bases between them. DNA of the CDR3: TGTGCCATCAGTGAGGGGGGGTATAGCAATCAGCCCCAGCATTTT. Its translation is CAISEGGYSNQPQHF.

The V and J genes are TRBV11-1 and TRBJ2-3, with D unclear. V gave up 1 base and J gave up 7 bases, with 9 bases separating them. The CDR3 has 13 residues. Germline V gene sequence: CDR1 SGHAT, CDR2 FQDESV (reference sequence). The CDR3: CASSLDQKNTQYF. The DNA for the CDR3 is TGTGCCAGCAGCTTAGACCAGAAGAATACGCAGTATTTT.

The chain couples TRBV7-9 to TRBJ2-1; D ambiguous. The germline CDR1 and CDR2 sequences are SEHNR and FQNEAQ (reference sequence). Trimming shortened V by 7 bases and J by 6 bases, and 13 bases separated the two germline ends. CDR3 size: 13 residues. For the CDR3, the DNA is TGTGCCAGCACCGGCGAACCCCCCAATGAGCAGTTCTTC. Encoded protein: CASTGEPPNEQFF. Full variable domain (remainder filled in from reference TRBV7-9 and TRBJ2-1): DTGVSQNPRHKITKRGQNVTFRCDPISEHNRLYWYRQTLGQGPEFLTYFQNEAQLEKSRLLSDRFSAERPKGSFSTLEIQRTEQGDSAMYLCASTGEPPNEQFFGPGTRLTVL.

This CDR3 is CASSLAGGPEGTQYF. The CDR3 DNA reads TGCGCCAGCAGCTTGGCGGGGGGGCCCGAGGGTACGCAGTATTTT. The chain joins TRBV5-1 to TRBJ2-3; the match to TRBD2 covers 8 bases. With V trimmed by 0 bases and J by 8 bases, 8 bases remained unmatched. The CDR3 consists of 15 residues. The V gene's germline CDR1 is SGHRS and CDR2 YFSETQ.

This clone was counted a few times. The chain carries TRBV18 and TRBJ2-2; D remains unclear. CDR1 is KGHSH, CDR2 LQKENI, per germline. V was shortened by 0 bases and J by 5 bases, with 7 bases between the two germline ends. This CDR3 spans 14 amino acids. CDR3 sequence (DNA): TGTGCCAGCTCACCACCTGTAAGGACCGGGGAGCTGTTTTTT. Translating it yields CASSPPVRTGELFF.

J is TRBJ2-7 and V is TRBV6-5; tentative D call: TRBD1 (6 bases). This CDR3 is 12 amino acids long. Between the trimmed V and J ends, which lost 6 bases and 5 bases, there was a span of 11 bases. CDR1 is MNHEY, CDR2 SVGAGI, per germline. The CDR3 DNA is TGTGCCAGCAGAACAGGGTACGACGAGCAGTACTTC. This gives the protein CASRTGYDEQYF.

The V gene is TRBV5-4, the J gene TRBJ2-5; tentatively, D is TRBD2 (5 bases). Trimming pared 3 bases from V and 5 bases from J, leaving 17 bases between. The CDR3 runs to 15 residues. Germline loops: CDR1 SGHNT, CDR2 YYREEE (reference sequence). CDR3 DNA sequence: TGTGCCAGCAGCTCGAATGCTCGGTCGGGGGAGACCCAGTACTTC. This codes for CASSSNARSGETQYF.